The 28 T cell receptor beta chains below were found in one sample sequenced in a study of blood T cell repertoires in COVID-19. Sequencing was performed with immunoSEQ multiplex PCR; in TCRdb, only in-frame clones are kept and a portion is missing. The sample shows roughly 250,000 clones, approximately 79% of them seen only once. Sequenced: peripheral blood. These receptors all come from a woman aged 40 to 55 with active or convalescent COVID-19.

This clone was seen only a few times. At one boundary the junction diverges from the germline segment, which might be a read error. This sequence joins TRBV15 and TRBJ1-2; TRBD1 matches 7 bases. Germline assignment: CDR1 LNHNV and CDR2 YYDKDF (reference sequence). The length of the CDR3 is 13 residues. CDR3 amino acids: CATSRGTLTGTAF. The CDR3 nucleotides read TGTGCCACCAGCAGAGGTACCTTGACAGGGACGGCCTTC.

The chain links TRBV30 to TRBJ1-4, with TRBD1 matching over 10 bases. Trimming took 5 bases from V and 6 from J; bases not matched to a gene: 3. The CDR3 is made up of 13 amino acids. CDR1 and CDR2 from the germline V gene are GTSNPN and SVGIG (reference sequence). The DNA for the CDR3 is TGTGCCTGGGTTGACAGGGGGCATGAAAAACTGTTTTTT. Translation: CAWVDRGHEKLFF.

V usage is TRBV3-1 (or the pseudogene TRBV3-2) and J usage is TRBJ1-5, with D perhaps TRBD1 (5 bases). Germline CDR1 LGHDT, CDR2 YNNKEL (reference sequence). The CDR3 contains 14 residues. Trimming pared 5 bases from V and 7 bases from J, leaving 15 bases between. The CDR3 spells CASSTGQGGQPQHF. The CDR3 DNA follows: TGTGCCAGCAGCACGGGGCAGGGAGGACAGCCCCAGCATTTT.

A remark on this clone: The sample holds other DNA sequences that translate to the same CDR3. The gene calls are TRBV7-9 and TRBJ1-6, with 10 bases identical to TRBD1. The germline gives CDR1 SEHNR, CDR2 FQNEAQ (reference sequence). The length of the CDR3 is 14 residues. With 5 bases clipped from V and 7 bases from J, the junction kept 2 bases outside the gene matches. CDR3 sequence: CASSPGQGNSPLHF. The CDR3 nucleotides are TGTGCCAGCAGCCCGGGACAGGGGAATTCACCCCTCCACTTT. The full variable domain, rest sourced from reference TRBV7-9 and TRBJ1-6, is DTGVSQNPRHKITKRGQNVTFRCDPISEHNRLYWYRQTLGQGPEFLTYFQNEAQLEKSRLLSDRFSAERPKGSFSTLEIQRTEQGDSAMYLCASSPGQGNSPLHFGNGTRLTVT.

This clone was seen more than once but under ten times. The gene calls are TRBV19 and TRBJ1-1, with 7 positions matching TRBD1. CDR1 and CDR2 (germline): LNHDA, SQIVND (reference sequence). With V trimmed by 7 bases and J by 1 base, 12 bases remained unmatched. The CDR3 has 16 residues. The CDR3 here is CASTLRRQGPNTEAFF. The CDR3 DNA follows: TGTGCCAGTACCCTAAGACGACAGGGACCGAACACTGAAGCTTTCTTT.

V is TRBV30 and J is TRBJ1-6, with 11 bases lining up with TRBD1. Germline V gene data show CDR1 as GTSNPN and CDR2 as SVGIG (reference sequence). With V trimmed by 0 bases and J by 9 bases, 7 bases remained unmatched. The CDR3 length is 16 residues. Here the CDR3 DNA reads TGTGCCTGGAGTGTAGGGTTTGGGACAGGGGGTTCACCCCTCCACTTT. It specifies CAWSVGFGTGGSPLHF.

This sequence joins TRBV7-9 and TRBJ2-5, with D possibly matching TRBD2 (5 bases). The length of the CDR3 is 15 residues. Germline V gene sequence: CDR1 SEHNR, CDR2 FQNEAQ (reference sequence). The ends were cut back, 2 bases at V and 3 bases at J, with 13 bases in the middle. The CDR3 protein is CASSLSRGLKETQYF. In DNA, the CDR3 is TGTGCCAGCAGCTTAAGTCGGGGATTGAAAGAGACCCAGTACTTC.

The chain is built from TRBV7-3 and TRBJ2-3; maybe TRBD2 (6 bases). The CDR3 is made up of 16 amino acids. Trimming shortened V by 2 bases and J by 1 base, and 13 bases separated the two germline ends. Germline V lookup: CDR1 SGHTA, CDR2 FQGTGA. The DNA for the CDR3 is TGTGCCAGCAGCTTATCTCTTGCTAGCGGCACAGATACGCAGTATTTT. Translation gives CASSLSLASGTDTQYF.

The J gene is TRBJ1-1, the V gene TRBV7-9, with 7 bases lining up with TRBD1. The CDR3 runs 15 residues. The trim removed 5 bases at V and 5 bases at J, leaving 11 bases unmatched. The germline gives CDR1 SEHNR, CDR2 FQNEAQ (reference sequence). CDR3 sequence (DNA): TGTGCCAGCAGCATGCGGGACAGCCGAAGGACTGAAGCTTTCTTT. It specifies CASSMRDSRRTEAFF. The full variable domain, its missing parts supplied by reference TRBV7-9 and TRBJ1-1, is DTGVSQNPRHKITKRGQNVTFRCDPISEHNRLYWYRQTLGQGPEFLTYFQNEAQLEKSRLLSDRFSAERPKGSFSTLEIQRTEQGDSAMYLCASSMRDSRRTEAFFGQGTRLTVV.

This chain links TRBV11-1 with TRBJ2-7, with D perhaps TRBD1 (6 bases). The CDR3 length is 12 residues. In germline, CDR1 is SGHAT, CDR2 FQDESV (reference sequence). Deletions cut 5 bases from V and 3 bases from J, with 8 bases between. CDR3 sequence: CASSAQGYEQYF. DNA for the CDR3: TGTGCCAGCAGCGCACAGGGCTACGAGCAGTACTTC.

The rearrangement uses TRBV2 and TRBJ1-2, with D unresolved. This CDR3 spans 14 amino acids. Germline loops: CDR1 SNHLY, CDR2 FYNNEI. V lost 11 bases and J lost 2, with 18 bases in between. DNA for the CDR3: TGTGCCGTGGTGGCGGGGAAAGGGAACTATGGCTACACCTTC. It specifies CAVVAGKGNYGYTF.

The rearrangement links TRBV20-1 to TRBJ1-1; 8 bases are a match to TRBD1. This CDR3 is 10 amino acids long. Germline-derived CDR1 and CDR2 are DFQATT and SNEGSKA (reference sequence). The trim removed 5 bases at V and 12 bases at J, leaving 5 bases unmatched. CDR3 sequence: CSAPTGVTFF. The CDR3 nucleotides read TGCAGTGCTCCGACAGGGGTAACTTTCTTT.

This chain uses TRBV24-1 with TRBJ2-2; weak D call: TRBD2 (5 bases). The CDR3 has 16 residues. CDR1 and CDR2 (germline): KGHDR, SFDVKD. Trimming removed 0 bases at V and 3 bases at J, with 10 bases between. CDR3 DNA sequence: TGTGCCACCAGTGATTTGCGAGCGGATTACACCGGGGAGCTGTTTTTT. Its translation: CATSDLRADYTGELFF.

This rearrangement joins TRBV28 to TRBJ1-1, with D possibly being TRBD1 (6 bases). Germline-derived CDR1 and CDR2 are MDHEN and SYDVKM. Trimming removed 8 bases from V and 4 bases from J, with 14 bases in between. This CDR3 has 13 residues. The CDR3 is CASGLTGTTEAFF. CDR3 nucleotides: TGTGCCAGCGGACTCACAGGGACCACTGAAGCTTTCTTT.

V usage is TRBV2 and J usage is TRBJ1-2, with TRBD1 as a possible D gene (5 bases). The CDR3 is made up of 12 amino acids. CDR1 and CDR2 (germline): SNHLY, FYNNEI. V gave up 6 bases and J gave up 4 bases, with 9 bases separating them. CDR3 DNA: TGTGCCAGCAGGTATACAGGCTATGGCTACACCTTC. It yields the protein CASRYTGYGYTF.

V usage is TRBV27 and J usage is TRBJ2-1; TRBD2 agrees at 8 bases. After removal of 4 bases from V and 4 bases from J, the junction contained 9 bases not matched to a gene. The CDR3 loop spans 16 amino acids. Germline V gene sequence: CDR1 MNHEY, CDR2 SMNVEV (reference sequence). DNA of the CDR3: TGTGCCAGCAGTTCCCGGTCGGGACTAGGTTACAATGAGCAGTTCTTC. As protein: CASSSRSGLGYNEQFF.

This clone turned up a few times. The V gene is TRBV6-6, the J gene TRBJ1-3; 7 bases are a match to TRBD1. The germline V gene has CDR1 MNHNY and CDR2 SVGAGI (reference sequence). V dropped 7 bases and J dropped 0; count of bases not matched to a gene: 9. The CDR3 contains 16 residues. The CDR3 spells CASIDRVLDSGNTIYF. The DNA of the CDR3 is TGTGCCAGCATTGACAGGGTCCTCGACTCTGGAAACACCATATATTTT.

V usage is TRBV11-2 and J usage is TRBJ1-2; tentatively, D is TRBD1 (5 bases). The CDR3 is made up of 17 amino acids. Germline V gene data show CDR1 as SGHAT and CDR2 as FQNNGV. Trimming removed 5 bases from V and 5 bases from J, with 24 bases in between. The CDR3 DNA follows: TGTGCCAGCAGCCCTATCAGGGAAAGGGGAGGGATATATGGCTACACCTTC. Amino acid sequence: CASSPIRERGGIYGYTF.

The rearrangement uses TRBV20-1 and TRBJ1-5, with D unresolved. V lost 3 bases and J 1 base, leaving 7 bases between the germline ends. There are 13 residues in the CDR3. Germline CDR1 is DFQATT and CDR2 is SNEGSKA (reference sequence). CDR3 loop: CSASLGSNQPQHF. CDR3 DNA: TGCAGTGCTAGTCTCGGGAGCAATCAGCCCCAGCATTTT.

As concerns this clone: The junction departs from germline at one end; a sequencing error may be responsible. This rearrangement joins TRBV7-7 to TRBJ2-1; 8 bases align to TRBD2. This CDR3 spans 15 amino acids. From germline, CDR1 is SSHAT and CDR2 FNYEAQ (reference sequence). The CDR3 reads CASSSSGSAYNEQFF. The CDR3, as DNA: TGTGCTAGCAGCTCTAGCGGGTCAGCCTACAATGAGCAGTTCTTC.

This clone was counted only a few times. This sequence joins TRBV11-2 and TRBJ1-2; TRBD1 might be the D (6 bases). The germline CDR1 and CDR2 sequences are SGHAT and FQNNGV. V lost 1 base, J lost 4 bases, and 13 bases lay in between. The CDR3 contains 15 residues. CDR3 sequence (DNA): TGTGCCAGCAGCTTAGCGGGACAAATTGCCTATGGCTACACCTTC. Its protein product is CASSLAGQIAYGYTF.

The chain joins TRBV7-6 to TRBJ1-3, with 9 bases identical to TRBD1. Looked up from germline, CDR1 is SGHVS and CDR2 is FNYEAQ. The CDR3 has 19 amino acids. Losses at the gene ends were 0 bases for V and 0 bases for J; bases not matched to a gene: 9. The CDR3 loop is CASSLAGRDRAFSGNTIYF. The CDR3, as DNA: TGTGCCAGCAGCTTAGCGGGCCGGGACAGGGCCTTCTCTGGAAACACCATATATTTT.

The V call is TRBV5-5, the J call TRBJ1-2; the match to TRBD1 covers 7 bases. CDR1 SGHKS and CDR2 YYEKEE come from the germline V gene (reference sequence). The CDR3 spans 15 residues. J was trimmed by 6 bases and V by 0 bases; bases with no gene match: 8. The CDR3 coding sequence is TGTGCCAGCAGCTTGGGACCAAACGACAGGGATGGCTACACCTTC. Residues: CASSLGPNDRDGYTF.

This clone has just one count. This rearrangement joins TRBV11-1 to TRBJ2-3, with 10 bases aligning to TRBD2. This CDR3 contains 16 residues. J was trimmed by 3 bases and V by 1 base; bases with no gene match: 4. CDR1 SGHAT and CDR2 FQDESV come from the germline V gene (reference sequence). The CDR3 here is CASSLGSSGGTDTQYF. Here the CDR3 DNA reads TGTGCCAGCAGCTTAGGTTCTAGCGGGGGTACAGATACGCAGTATTTT.

The genes are TRBV19 and TRBJ1-2; D is ambiguous. V gave up 6 bases and J gave up 4 bases, with 18 bases separating them. The V gene's germline CDR1 is LNHDA and CDR2 SQIVND (reference sequence). The CDR3 has 15 amino acids. The CDR3 reads CASSLGRSPSYGYTF. DNA for the CDR3: TGTGCCAGTAGCCTCGGTCGGAGCCCAAGCTATGGCTACACCTTC.

This clone has a single count. J is TRBJ2-7 and V is TRBV27; D is possibly TRBD1 (5 bases). The CDR3 has 13 amino acids. V lost 0 bases to trimming and J lost 4 bases, with 7 bases between them. Germline lookup yields CDR1 MNHEY and CDR2 SMNVEV (reference sequence). Here the CDR3 DNA reads TGTGCCAGCAGTTTATCCCCAGGGTACGAGCAGTACGTC. This gives the protein CASSLSPGYEQYV.

The chain joins TRBV6-6 to TRBJ1-1, with 7 bases fitting TRBD1. This CDR3 has 15 residues. In germline, CDR1 is MNHNY, CDR2 SVGAGI (reference sequence). V lost 5 bases to trimming and J lost 2 bases; unmatched junction nucleotides: 8. Here the CDR3 reads CASSLRDSINTEAFF. CDR3 in DNA: TGTGCCAGCAGTCTACGGGACAGCATCAACACTGAAGCTTTCTTT.

This clone came up once. The chain has TRBV3-1 (or the pseudogene TRBV3-2) and TRBJ1-4; tentatively, D is TRBD1 (6 bases). V was shortened by 5 bases and J by 7 bases, with 17 bases between the two germline ends. The CDR3 totals 15 residues. The germline gives CDR1 LGHDT, CDR2 YNNKEL (reference sequence). This chain's CDR3 is CASSTQQGVGEKLFF. As DNA, the CDR3 is TGTGCCAGCAGCACCCAACAGGGTGTTGGTGAAAAACTGTTTTTT.